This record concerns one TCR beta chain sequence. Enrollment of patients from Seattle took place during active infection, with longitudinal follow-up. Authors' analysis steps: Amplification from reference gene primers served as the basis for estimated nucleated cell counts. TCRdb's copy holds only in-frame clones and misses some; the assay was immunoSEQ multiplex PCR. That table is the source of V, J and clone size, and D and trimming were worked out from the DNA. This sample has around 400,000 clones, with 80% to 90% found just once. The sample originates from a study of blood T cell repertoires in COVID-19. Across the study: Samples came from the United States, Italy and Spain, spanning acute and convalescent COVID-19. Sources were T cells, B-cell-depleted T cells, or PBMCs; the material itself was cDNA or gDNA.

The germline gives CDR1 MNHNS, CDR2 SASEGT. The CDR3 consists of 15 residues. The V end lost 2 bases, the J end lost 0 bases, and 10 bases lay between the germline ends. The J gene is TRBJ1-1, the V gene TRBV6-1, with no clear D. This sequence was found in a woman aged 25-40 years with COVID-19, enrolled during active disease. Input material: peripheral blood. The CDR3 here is CASSEQGRVNTEAFF. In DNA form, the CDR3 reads TGTGCCAGCAGTGAACAAGGGAGGGTGAACACTGAAGCTTTCTTT.